The 10 T cell receptor beta chains given below trace back to one sample, sequenced in a study of shared clonotypes between healthy human individuals. Repertoires were generated with immunoSEQ multiplex PCR, while TCRdb's copy carries only in-frame clones and drops some. This table has fewer than 350,000 clones, around 87% appearing once. Sequenced sample: memory CD8+ T cells sorted from blood. Stated subset: CD45RO+ cells pooled with CCR7-negative TemRA cells. Every receptor here comes from a man aged 18-30 years in good health.

The chain is built from TRBV27 and TRBJ2-7, with TRBD2 identical over 10 bases. CDR1 and CDR2 from the germline V gene are MNHEY and SMNVEV (reference sequence). The CDR3 loop spans 14 amino acids. V lost 4 bases to trimming and J lost 7 bases; unmatched junction nucleotides: 7. This chain's CDR3 is CASSSAGGPWEQYF. The CDR3 DNA reads as TGTGCCAGCAGTTCAGCGGGGGGGCCCTGGGAGCAGTACTTC.

This chain joins TRBV5-6 and TRBJ2-7; D is possibly TRBD1 (5 bases). The CDR3 extends over 13 amino acids. Germline CDR1 reads SGHDT; CDR2 reads YYEEEE. V shed 0 bases and J shed 5 bases, with 9 bases lying between them. CDR3: CASSLARADEQYF. The CDR3 region has the DNA TGTGCCAGCAGCTTGGCCAGGGCCGACGAGCAGTACTTC.

CDR3 DNA sequence: TGCGCCAGCAGCCAAGGGGACAGCGGCTGGTACGAGCAGTACTTC. Translating gives CASSQGDSGWYEQYF. The V gene is TRBV4-1, the J gene TRBJ2-7; the match to TRBD1 covers 7 bases. The V gene's germline CDR1 is MGHRA and CDR2 YSYEKL. This CDR3 comprises 15 residues. The V gene end was trimmed by 1 base and the J gene end by 4 bases; junction bases not matched to a gene: 7.

The genes are TRBV28 and TRBJ2-1; perhaps TRBD2 as D (5 bases). Germline V lookup: CDR1 MDHEN, CDR2 SYDVKM. CDR3 length equals 14 residues. V lost 3 bases, J lost 9 bases, and 15 bases lay in between. CDR3 sequence: CASSLSIERAEQFF. In nucleotides, the CDR3 is TGTGCCAGCAGTTTGTCAATTGAGAGGGCTGAGCAGTTCTTC. The variable domain in full, completed from reference TRBV28 and TRBJ2-1, reads DVKVTQSSRYLVKRTGEKVFLECVQDMDHENMFWYRQDPGLGLRLIYFSYDVKMKEKGDIPEGYSVSREKKERFSLILESASTNQTSMYLCASSLSIERAEQFFGPGTRLTVL.

DNA of the CDR3: TGTGCCATCAGTGAGTCGATCGGGGGTACCTACGAGCAGTACTTC. Its translation: CAISESIGGTYEQYF. V usage is TRBV10-3 and J usage is TRBJ2-7; TRBD2 might be the D (6 bases). Germline CDR1 is ENHRY and CDR2 is SYGVKD. This CDR3 contains 15 residues. V was cut by 0 bases and J by 2 bases, with 11 bases left in between.

The chain uses TRBV10-1 and TRBJ1-1; 7 positions agree with TRBD1. V lost 4 bases and J lost 10; bases outside the gene matches: 6. Per germline, CDR1 WNHNN and CDR2 SYGVQD (reference sequence). The CDR3 is 12 amino acids. The CDR3 DNA sequence: TGCGCCAGCAGTGTGGAGGGGGCCGGAGCTTTCTTT. Translation: CASSVEGAGAFF.

This clone was counted once. The chain joins TRBV4-3 to TRBJ2-7; TRBD1 might be the D (5 bases). V gave up 0 bases and J gave up 3 bases, with 15 bases separating them. The CDR3 has 16 residues. CDR1 is LGHNA and CDR2 is YSLEER in the germline V gene. The CDR3 nucleotides are TGCGCCAGCAGCCAAGAGATCGGACACCGAAGCTACGAGCAGTACTTC. Its protein is CASSQEIGHRSYEQYF.

The sample holds one count of this clone. The CDR3 region has the DNA TGTGCCAGCAGTGCGAGCGGGAGCTACGAGCAGTACTTC. Its translation: CASSASGSYEQYF. This chain joins TRBV6-1 and TRBJ2-7, with 8 nucleotides matching TRBD2. Germline loops: CDR1 MNHNS, CDR2 SASEGT. V lost 4 bases, J lost 3 bases, and 2 bases stayed unmatched. The CDR3 is 13 residues long.

This chain joins TRBV6-6 and TRBJ2-7, with D tentatively TRBD1 (6 bases). V lost 5 bases and J lost 5, with 16 bases in between. The germline CDR1 and CDR2 sequences are MNHNY and SVGAGI (reference sequence). The CDR3 length is 14 residues. The DNA of the CDR3 is TGTGCCAGCAGTCCGGCGTGGGCAGGGGACGAGCAGTACTTC. It codes for CASSPAWAGDEQYF.

The chain recombines TRBV4-1 with TRBJ2-3; perhaps TRBD2 as D (5 bases). CDR3 length: 16 residues. Germline CDR1 and CDR2: MGHRA and YSYEKL. V shed 2 bases and J shed 2 bases, with 14 bases lying between them. DNA of the CDR3: TGCGCCAGCAGCCAAATGACCAGCGGCCACACAGATACGCAGTATTTT. Translating gives CASSQMTSGHTDTQYF.